This TCR beta chain is drawn from a study of shared clonotypes between healthy human individuals. This clone was observed at least ten times. Its antigen is not known. General study points: Non-shared clonotypes showed lower generation probabilities than clonotypes common to all four donors. Rarefaction indicated that sorted-subset sequencing remained incomplete although depth was large. Memory subsets generally showed lower estimated richness than naive subsets.

CDR1 LGHNA and CDR2 YSLEER come from the germline V gene. The CDR3 consists of 15 residues. V dropped 1 base and J dropped 1 base, with 10 bases sitting between them. Assay: immunoSEQ multiplex PCR; the TCRdb copy retains only in-frame clones and omits some. The table lists under 1,100,000 clones, roughly 80% of them singletons, with less than 1.5% in the top ten. Sequencing was done on a sample of memory CD4+ T cells sorted from blood. Subset meaning: CD45RA-negative fraction. V is TRBV4-3 and J is TRBJ1-1; D uncertain. The TCR comes from a man between 18 and 35 years old in good health. CDR3 DNA sequence: TGCGCCAGCAGCCAAGGGAAGGCCCAGAACACTGAAGCTTTCTTT. Residues: CASSQGKAQNTEAFF.